The clone carrying this T cell receptor beta chain was seen more than once but under ten times. The data were obtained in a study of cytomegalovirus exposure and HLA in healthy donors. PCR used 60 Vbeta primers and 13 Jbeta primers. The protocol was immunoSEQ multiplex PCR, while the TCRdb copy is restricted to in-frame clones and leaves out a portion. The sample has roughly 73,000 clones; around 78% are singletons. This CDR3 has 12 residues. Germline loops: CDR1 MNHNY, CDR2 SVGAGI (reference sequence). Trimming shortened V by 3 bases and J by 7 bases, and 10 bases separated the two germline ends. The material sequenced was PBMCs. The clonotype originates from a man aged 35 to 55 in good health and CMV-seronegative. V gene TRBV6-6 combines with J gene TRBJ2-7, with a tentative D call TRBD2 (5 bases). In DNA, the CDR3 is TGTGCCAGCAGTTATAGCGAACCAGAGCAGTACTTC. Its protein product is CASSYSEPEQYF.